A single sample is the source of the 25 T cell receptor beta chains below, sequenced in a study of cytotoxic CD8 clonotypes in ibrutinib-treated CLL. Profiled with immunoSEQ multiplex PCR; TCRdb holds only in-frame clones, not every one. The sample has 150,000 to 200,000 clones, about four fifths seen once. The sample here was PBMCs, taken after 12 months of ibrutinib treatment. These receptors were collected from a human donor with chronic lymphocytic leukemia.

This sequence joins TRBV7-2 and TRBJ1-3; D remains ambiguous. Germline CDR1 is SGHTA and CDR2 is FQGNSA. Trimming cost V 5 bases and J 0 bases, with 11 bases left between them. The length of the CDR3 is 15 residues. The CDR3 nucleotides read TGTGCCAGCAGCCGCAGGACCCTCTCTGGAAACACCATATATTTT. Translation: CASSRRTLSGNTIYF.

The chain has TRBV14 and TRBJ2-7, with D tentatively TRBD1 (6 bases). The V end was cut by 5 bases, the J end by 8 bases, with 16 bases between. Germline V gene sequence: CDR1 SGHDN, CDR2 FVKESK. The CDR3 runs 13 residues. CDR3 in amino acids: CASSLQTWDKQYF. DNA of the CDR3: TGTGCCAGCAGCTTACAAACGTGGGACAAGCAGTACTTC.

V gene TRBV30 combines with J gene TRBJ1-2; D unclear. The germline V gene encodes CDR1 GTSNPN and CDR2 SVGIG (reference sequence). With 1 base removed from V and 4 bases from J, the gap between germline ends came to 7 bases. The CDR3 has 12 amino acids. CDR3 loop: CAWSANSYGYTF. DNA for the CDR3: TGTGCCTGGAGTGCTAACAGCTATGGCTACACCTTC. Full variable domain (outside the CDR3, taken from reference TRBV30 and TRBJ1-2): SQTIHQWPATLVQPVGSPLSLECTVEGTSNPNLYWYRQAAGRGLQLLFYSVGIGQISSEVPQNLSASRPQDRQFILSSKKLLLSDSGFYLCAWSANSYGYTFGSGTRLTVV.

The rearrangement uses TRBV7-2 and TRBJ2-7; perhaps D is TRBD1 or TRBD2 (6 bases each). The CDR3 is made up of 15 amino acids. CDR1 and CDR2 from the germline V gene are SGHTA and FQGNSA. Trimming removed 1 base from V and 2 bases from J, with 12 bases in between. The CDR3 is CASSLEGGSTYEQYF. CDR3 in DNA: TGTGCCAGCAGCTTAGAGGGGGGCAGTACCTACGAGCAGTACTTC.

This rearrangement joins TRBV6-6 to TRBJ2-3; no clear D. CDR3 length: 13 residues. V lost 4 bases, J lost 0 bases, and 5 bases lay in between. The germline V gene has CDR1 MNHNY and CDR2 SVGAGI (reference sequence). The CDR3 sequence is CASSSQSTDTQYF. CDR3 DNA sequence: TGTGCCAGCAGTTCACAGAGCACAGATACGCAGTATTTT.

The chain joins TRBV27 to TRBJ2-5, with 9 bases matching TRBD2. The germline CDR1 and CDR2 sequences are MNHEY and SMNVEV (reference sequence). This CDR3 has 15 residues. The junction had 12 bases not matched to a gene; V was cut back by 6 bases and J by 7 bases. The CDR3 here is CASSPGLAGRATQYF. CDR3 DNA: TGTGCCAGCAGCCCGGGGCTAGCGGGACGGGCGACCCAGTACTTC.

The genes are TRBV9 and TRBJ2-2; perhaps D is TRBD1 or TRBD2 (7 bases each). V was cut by 4 bases and J by 7 bases, with 11 bases left in between. The CDR3 spans 13 residues. The germline gives CDR1 SGDLS, CDR2 YYNGEE. The CDR3: CASSPGGVGELFF. CDR3 DNA sequence: TGTGCCAGCAGCCCAGGGGGGGTCGGGGAGCTGTTTTTT. Full variable domain (remainder filled in from reference TRBV9 and TRBJ2-2): DSGVTQTPKHLITATGQRVTLRCSPRSGDLSVYWYQQSLDQGLQFLIQYYNGEERAKGNILERFSAQQFPDLHSELNLSSLELGDSALYFCASSPGGVGELFFGEGSRLTVL.

The gene calls are TRBV7-2 and TRBJ1-2; no clear D. Germline CDR1 and CDR2: SGHTA and FQGNSA. The CDR3 is made up of 13 amino acids. V was clipped by 7 bases and J by 3 bases, with 12 bases between them. The CDR3 region has the DNA TGTGCCAGCAAAGGCCAGGCCCACTATGGCTACACCTTC. Translation: CASKGQAHYGYTF.

The chain uses TRBV11-2 and TRBJ2-7; 7 bases align to TRBD1. Germline trimming cut 1 base from V and 2 bases from J; bases unmatched to any gene: 2. CDR1 is SGHAT, CDR2 FQNNGV, per germline. This CDR3 contains 14 residues. DNA of the CDR3: TGTGCCAGCAGCTTAGTACAGGGGCCCTACGAGCAGTACTTC. The encoded protein is CASSLVQGPYEQYF.

The V call is TRBV6-5, the J call TRBJ2-3, with D unclear. Germline-derived CDR1 and CDR2 are MNHEY and SVGAGI. CDR3 length equals 14 residues. The V gene lost 5 bases and the J gene lost 0 bases, with 9 bases spanning the gap. The CDR3 DNA reads as TGTGCCAGCAGTCGCCCGACCAGCACAGATACGCAGTATTTT. Protein product: CASSRPTSTDTQYF.

The chain links TRBV7-9 to TRBJ1-4; 10 bases map to TRBD1. Trimming cost V 5 bases and J 6 bases; bases outside gene matches: 3. The CDR3 sequence is 14 residues long. Germline V gives CDR1 SEHNR, CDR2 FQNEAQ (reference sequence). CDR3: CASSRGTGDEKLFF. The CDR3 DNA is TGTGCCAGCAGCAGAGGGACAGGGGATGAAAAACTGTTTTTT.

The V call is TRBV7-2, the J call TRBJ2-7; D gene ambiguous. V was pared by 7 bases and J by 4 bases, with 11 bases between. This CDR3 region has 12 residues. Germline lookup yields CDR1 SGHTA and CDR2 FQGNSA. The CDR3 bases are TGTGCCAGCATCACCGACGAGTACGAGCAGTACTTC. Residues: CASITDEYEQYF. Based on the CDR3 plus reference TRBV7-2 and TRBJ2-7, the full variable domain is GAGVSQSPSNKVTEKGKDVELRCDPISGHTALYWYRQSLGQGLEFLIYFQGNSAPDKSGLPSDRFSAERTGGSVSTLTIQRTQQEDSAVYLCASITDEYEQYFGPGTRLTVT.

The chain links TRBV7-2 to TRBJ2-7; D possibly corresponds to TRBD2 (7 bases). CDR1 SGHTA and CDR2 FQGNSA come from the germline V gene. The CDR3 contains 14 residues. V was cut by 2 bases and J by 3 bases, with 11 bases left in between. The CDR3 loop reads CASSLQGGGYEQYF. CDR3 DNA sequence: TGTGCCAGCAGCTTACAGGGAGGGGGCTACGAGCAGTACTTC.

V usage is TRBV9 and J usage is TRBJ2-1; weak D call: TRBD2 (6 bases). The CDR3 is 15 amino acids. The germline V and J ends were trimmed by 3 bases and 9 bases, with 19 bases remaining between them. Germline CDR1 reads SGDLS; CDR2 reads YYNGEE. The CDR3 loop is CASSGGGLTTSEQFF. The CDR3 nucleotides are TGTGCCAGCAGCGGGGGAGGACTAACCACTAGTGAGCAGTTCTTC.

This chain uses TRBV15 with TRBJ2-3; 11 nucleotides agree with TRBD2. The V segment lost 4 bases and the J segment 9 bases; nucleotides outside the gene matches: 12. The CDR3 contains 16 residues. Germline CDR1 is LNHNV and CDR2 is YYDKDF (reference sequence). The CDR3: CATSTGLAVGIGTQYF. DNA for the CDR3: TGTGCCACCAGCACGGGACTAGCGGTGGGAATCGGAACGCAGTATTTT. The full variable domain, with the rest looked up from reference TRBV15 and TRBJ2-3, is DAMVIQNPRYQVTQFGKPVTLSCSQTLNHNVMYWYQQKSSQAPKLLFHYYDKDFNNEADTPDNFQSRRPNTSFCFLDIRSPGLGDTAMYLCATSTGLAVGIGTQYFGPGTRLTVL.

The rearrangement uses TRBV13 and TRBJ2-7; D remains ambiguous. The V gene's germline CDR1 is PRHDT and CDR2 FYEKMQ (reference sequence). The V and J ends lost 4 bases and 7 bases respectively, with 26 bases between them. The CDR3 loop spans 17 amino acids. CDR3 amino acids: CASSSSLMSGGEGEQYF. In nucleotides, the CDR3 is TGTGCCAGCAGCTCCTCCTTAATGTCAGGTGGGGAAGGTGAGCAGTACTTC.

The V call is TRBV7-2, the J call TRBJ2-2, with 14 bases lining up with TRBD2. V lost 4 bases, J lost 6 bases, and 7 bases stayed unmatched. The CDR3 has 17 residues. Per germline, CDR1 SGHTA and CDR2 FQGNSA. As DNA, the CDR3 is TGTGCCAGCAGCTCTGGTGGACTAGCGGGAGGAGCCGGGGAGCTGTTTTTT. Residues: CASSSGGLAGGAGELFF.

The J gene is TRBJ1-3, the V gene TRBV7-9; D call uncertain. Germline CDR1 is SEHNR and CDR2 is FQNEAQ (reference sequence). The CDR3 runs to 16 residues. The V end lost 3 bases, the J end lost 0 bases, and 12 bases lay between the germline ends. The CDR3 nucleotides are TGTGCCAGCAGCTTGCTCGTCTTGGGCTCTGGAAACACCATATATTTT. Amino acid sequence: CASSLLVLGSGNTIYF.

This clone was seen more than once but under ten times. The chain couples TRBV10-3 to TRBJ1-2, with D perhaps matching TRBD1 (5 bases). Per germline, CDR1 ENHRY and CDR2 SYGVKD. The CDR3 is made up of 13 amino acids. Trimming pared 0 bases from V and 7 bases from J, leaving 9 bases between. The CDR3 region has the DNA TGTGCCATCAGTGAGTCGGGGGGAGGTGGCTACACCTTC. Translation gives CAISESGGGGYTF.

The V call is TRBV29-1, the J call TRBJ1-1, with D uncertain. The germline CDR1 and CDR2 sequences are SQVTM and ANQGSEA. The CDR3 extends over 11 amino acids. Trimming shortened V by 3 bases and J by 10 bases, and 12 bases separated the two germline ends. CDR3 in amino acids: CSVEASRRAFF. CDR3 coding DNA: TGCAGCGTTGAGGCAAGTAGGAGAGCTTTCTTT.

The chain carries TRBV7-9 and TRBJ1-6; 7 bases match TRBD1. The germline gives CDR1 SEHNR, CDR2 FQNEAQ (reference sequence). The V segment lost 5 bases and the J segment 7 bases; nucleotides outside the gene matches: 8. CDR3 length: 15 residues. The CDR3 coding sequence is TGTGCCAGCAGCCCCAACAGGGGTCGGAATTCACCCCTCCACTTT. Translating gives CASSPNRGRNSPLHF.

The chain employs TRBV7-9 and TRBJ2-7; the D is unclear. Per the germline V gene, CDR1 is SEHNR and CDR2 is FQNEAQ (reference sequence). The CDR3 spans 14 residues. Trimming left V 0 bases short and J 2 bases short, with 8 bases between. CDR3 DNA: TGTGCCAGCAGCTTAGCTGGCAATGCCTACGAGCAGTACTTC. Protein sequence: CASSLAGNAYEQYF.

Comment on this clone: This sample also contains other DNA sequences that code for the same CDR3. The chain links TRBV30 to TRBJ2-7, with a weak D call TRBD2 (6 bases). Germline CDR1 is GTSNPN and CDR2 is SVGIG (reference sequence). V lost 8 bases to trimming and J lost 5 bases, with 19 bases between them. The CDR3 is made up of 13 amino acids. CDR3 in DNA: TGTGCCGCCTATCGACTAGAGAGAAACGAGCAGTACTTC. It is translated as CAAYRLERNEQYF. Supplemented by reference TRBV30 and TRBJ2-7, the full variable domain reads SQTIHQWPATLVQPVGSPLSLECTVEGTSNPNLYWYRQAAGRGLQLLFYSVGIGQISSEVPQNLSASRPQDRQFILSSKKLLLSDSGFYLCAAYRLERNEQYFGPGTRLTVT.

This chain links TRBV18 with TRBJ2-4; D may be TRBD2 (6 bases). This CDR3 comprises 13 residues. V shed 6 bases and J shed 6 bases, with 12 bases lying between them. Germline CDR1 reads KGHSH; CDR2 reads LQKENI. CDR3 in amino acids: CASSSGSLNIQYF. CDR3 sequence (DNA): TGTGCCAGCTCTTCCGGGAGTCTAAACATTCAGTACTTC.

Only a few counts were recorded for this clone. The chain links TRBV4-2 to TRBJ1-1; 10 bases agree with TRBD1. The CDR3 length is 16 residues. J was trimmed by 9 bases and V by 5 bases; bases with no gene match: 15. Germline V CDR1 and CDR2: LGHNA, YNFKEQ. CDR3: CASSAGQGVTSNQAFF. The DNA for the CDR3 is TGTGCCAGCAGCGCCGGACAGGGGGTGACTTCTAATCAAGCTTTCTTT.